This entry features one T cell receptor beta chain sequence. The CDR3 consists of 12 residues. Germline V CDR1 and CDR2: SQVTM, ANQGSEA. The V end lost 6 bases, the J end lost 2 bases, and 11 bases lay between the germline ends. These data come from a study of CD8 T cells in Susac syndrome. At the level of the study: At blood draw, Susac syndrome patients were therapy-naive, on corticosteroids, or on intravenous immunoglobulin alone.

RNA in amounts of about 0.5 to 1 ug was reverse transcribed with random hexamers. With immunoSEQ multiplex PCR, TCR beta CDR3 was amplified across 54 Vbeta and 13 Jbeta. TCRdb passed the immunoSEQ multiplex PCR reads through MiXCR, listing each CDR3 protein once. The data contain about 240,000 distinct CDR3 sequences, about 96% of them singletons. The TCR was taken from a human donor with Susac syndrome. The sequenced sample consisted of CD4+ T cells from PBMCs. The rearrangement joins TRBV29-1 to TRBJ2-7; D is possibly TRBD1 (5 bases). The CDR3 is CSVETVTYEQYF. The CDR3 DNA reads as TGCAGCGTGGAGACAGTAACCTACGAGCAGTACTTC.